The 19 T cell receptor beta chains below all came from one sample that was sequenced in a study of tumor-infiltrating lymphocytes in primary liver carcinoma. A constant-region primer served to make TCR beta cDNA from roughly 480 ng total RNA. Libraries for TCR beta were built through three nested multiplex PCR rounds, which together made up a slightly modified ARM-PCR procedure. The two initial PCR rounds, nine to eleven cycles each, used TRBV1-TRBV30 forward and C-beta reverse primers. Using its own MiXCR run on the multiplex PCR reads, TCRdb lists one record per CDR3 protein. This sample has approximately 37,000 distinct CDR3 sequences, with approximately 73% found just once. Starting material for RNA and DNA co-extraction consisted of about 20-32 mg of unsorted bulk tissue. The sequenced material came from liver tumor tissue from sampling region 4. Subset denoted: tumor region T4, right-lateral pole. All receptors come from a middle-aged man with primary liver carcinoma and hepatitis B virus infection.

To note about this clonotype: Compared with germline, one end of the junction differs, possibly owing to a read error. The CDR3 region is CATQRPRSEAKVLTF. The CDR3 DNA follows: TGTGCAACCCAGCGGCCGCGCTCTGAGGCCAAGGTCCTGACTTTC. The V gene is TRBV11-2, the J gene TRBJ2-6; tentatively, D is TRBD2 (5 bases). Germline V gene sequence: CDR1 SGHAT, CDR2 FQNNGV. The CDR3 length is 15 residues.

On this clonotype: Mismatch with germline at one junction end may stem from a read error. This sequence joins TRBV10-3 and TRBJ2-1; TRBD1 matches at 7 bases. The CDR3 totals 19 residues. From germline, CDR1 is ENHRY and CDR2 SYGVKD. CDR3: CAISESGTVGAGDLNEPLF. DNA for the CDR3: TGTGCCATCAGTGAGTCTGGGACAGTGGGGGCCGGAGACTTGAATGAGCCGCTCTTC.

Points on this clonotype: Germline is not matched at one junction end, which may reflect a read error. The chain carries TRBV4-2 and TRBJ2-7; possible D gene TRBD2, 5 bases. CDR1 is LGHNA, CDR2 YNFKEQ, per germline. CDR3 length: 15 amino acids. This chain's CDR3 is CASSQDKVSGYEQHF. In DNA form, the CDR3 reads TGTGCCAGCAGTCAAGATAAGGTGAGCGGCTACGAGCAGCACTTC.

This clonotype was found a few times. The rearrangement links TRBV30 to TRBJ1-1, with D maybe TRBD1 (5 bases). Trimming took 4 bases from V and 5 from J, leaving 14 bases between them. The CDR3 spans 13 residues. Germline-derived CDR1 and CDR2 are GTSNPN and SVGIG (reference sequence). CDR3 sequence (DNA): TGTGCCTGGATCCCCTTCGAGGGGACTGAAGCTTTCTTT. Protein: CAWIPFEGTEAFF.

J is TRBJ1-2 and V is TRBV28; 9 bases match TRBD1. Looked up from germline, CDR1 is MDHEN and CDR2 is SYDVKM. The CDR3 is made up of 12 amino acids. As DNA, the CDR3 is TGTAACACCGCGGACAGGGGCTATGGCTACACCTTC. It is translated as CNTADRGYGYTF.

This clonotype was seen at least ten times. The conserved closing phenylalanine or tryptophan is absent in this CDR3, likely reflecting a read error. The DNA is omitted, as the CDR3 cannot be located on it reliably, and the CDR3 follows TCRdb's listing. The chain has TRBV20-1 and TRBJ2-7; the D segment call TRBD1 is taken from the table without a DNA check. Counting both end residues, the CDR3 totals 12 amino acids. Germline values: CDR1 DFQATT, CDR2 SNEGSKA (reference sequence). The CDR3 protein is CSARIGGTGYSL.

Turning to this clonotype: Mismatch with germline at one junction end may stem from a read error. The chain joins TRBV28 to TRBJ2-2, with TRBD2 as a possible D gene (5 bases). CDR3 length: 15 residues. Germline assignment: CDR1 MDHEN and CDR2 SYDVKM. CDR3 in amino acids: CASIPGRMNTGELFF. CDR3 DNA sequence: TGTGCCAGCATTCCCGGACGGATGAACACCGGGGAGCTCTTTTTT. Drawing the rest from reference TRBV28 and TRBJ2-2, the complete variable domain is DVKVTQSSRYLVKRTGEKVFLECVQDMDHENMFWYRQDPGLGLRLIYFSYDVKMKEKGDIPEGYSVSREKKERFSLILESASTNQTSMYLCASIPGRMNTGELFFGEGSRLTVL.

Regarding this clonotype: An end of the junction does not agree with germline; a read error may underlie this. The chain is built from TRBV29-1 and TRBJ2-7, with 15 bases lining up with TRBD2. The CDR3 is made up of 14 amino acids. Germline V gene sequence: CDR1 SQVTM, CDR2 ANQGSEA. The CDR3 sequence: CGVGTSGRSGEQYF. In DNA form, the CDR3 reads TGCGGCGTCGGGACTAGCGGGAGGTCAGGGGAGCAATACTTC.

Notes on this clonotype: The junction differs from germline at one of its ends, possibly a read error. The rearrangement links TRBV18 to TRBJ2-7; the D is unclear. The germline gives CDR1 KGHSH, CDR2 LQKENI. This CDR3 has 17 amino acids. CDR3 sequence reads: CASPPLATVSSSYEQYF. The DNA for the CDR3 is TGTGCCAGCCCACCACTGGCAACGGTATCCAGCTCCTACGAGCAGTACTTC.

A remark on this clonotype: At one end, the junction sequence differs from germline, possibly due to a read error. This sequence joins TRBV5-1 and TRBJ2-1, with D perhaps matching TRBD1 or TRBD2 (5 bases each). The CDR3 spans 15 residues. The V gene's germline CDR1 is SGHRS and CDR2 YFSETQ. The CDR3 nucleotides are TGCGCCAGCAGCTCTCACGGGGCAGCCTACAATGAACAGTTCTTC. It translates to CASSSHGAAYNEQFF.

CDR3 region: CASSPRDMSTGELFF. The CDR3 DNA reads as TGTGCCAGCAGCCCCCGGGACATGAGCACCGGGGAGCTGTTTTTT. The rearrangement joins TRBV7-9 to TRBJ2-2; perhaps TRBD1 as D (6 bases). Between the trimmed V and J ends, which lost 5 bases and 4 bases, there was a span of 14 bases. This CDR3 has 15 residues. Looked up from germline, CDR1 is SEHNR and CDR2 is FQNEAQ (reference sequence).

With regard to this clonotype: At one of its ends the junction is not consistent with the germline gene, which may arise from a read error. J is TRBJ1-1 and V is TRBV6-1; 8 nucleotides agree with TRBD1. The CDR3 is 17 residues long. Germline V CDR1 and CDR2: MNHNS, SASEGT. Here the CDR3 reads CASSVGEGQGANIEASF. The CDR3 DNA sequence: TGTGCCAGCAGTGTAGGTGAAGGGCAGGGGGCTAACATTGAAGCTTCCTTT.

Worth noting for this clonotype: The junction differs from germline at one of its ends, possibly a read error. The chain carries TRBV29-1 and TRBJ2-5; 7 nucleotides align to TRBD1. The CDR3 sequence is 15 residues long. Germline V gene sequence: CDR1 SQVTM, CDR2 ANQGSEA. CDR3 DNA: TGCGGCGTTGAGTCCGATAGGGGGCGGCAAGAGACCCAGTACTTC. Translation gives CGVESDRGRQETQYF. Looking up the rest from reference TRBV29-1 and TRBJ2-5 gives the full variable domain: SAVISQKPSRDICQRGTSLTIQCQVDSQVTMMFWYRQQPGQSLTLIATANQGSEATYESGFVIDKFPISRPNLTFSTLTVSNMSPEDSSIYLCGVESDRGRQETQYFGPGTRLLVL.

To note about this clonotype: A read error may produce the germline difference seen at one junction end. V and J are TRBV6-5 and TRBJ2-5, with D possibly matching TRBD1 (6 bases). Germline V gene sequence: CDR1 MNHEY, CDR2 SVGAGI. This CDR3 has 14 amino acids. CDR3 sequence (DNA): TGTGCCAGCAGCCTGCAGGGGTGGGAAGAGACACAGTACTTC. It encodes CASSLQGWEETQYF.

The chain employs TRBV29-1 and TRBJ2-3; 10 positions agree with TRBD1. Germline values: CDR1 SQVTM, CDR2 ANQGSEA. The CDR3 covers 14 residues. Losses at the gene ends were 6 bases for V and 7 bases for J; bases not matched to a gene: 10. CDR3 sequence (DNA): TGCAGCGTCTCCGGGACAGGGGCATCATATACGCAGTATTTT. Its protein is CSVSGTGASYTQYF.

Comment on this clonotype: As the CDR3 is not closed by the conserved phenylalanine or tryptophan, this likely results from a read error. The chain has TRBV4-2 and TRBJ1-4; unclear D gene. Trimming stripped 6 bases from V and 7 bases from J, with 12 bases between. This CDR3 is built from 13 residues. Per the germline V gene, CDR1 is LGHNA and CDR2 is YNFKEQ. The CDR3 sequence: CASSQSHREKLFS. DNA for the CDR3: TGTGCCAGCAGTCAGTCCCACCGTGAAAAACTGTTTTCT.

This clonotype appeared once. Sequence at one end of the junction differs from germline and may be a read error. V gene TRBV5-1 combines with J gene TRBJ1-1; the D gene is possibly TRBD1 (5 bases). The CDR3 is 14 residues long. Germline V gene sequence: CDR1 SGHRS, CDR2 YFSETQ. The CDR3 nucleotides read TGCACCAGCCAGATCGGGACGGCGAACACTGAAGCTTTCTTT. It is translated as CTSQIGTANTEAFF.

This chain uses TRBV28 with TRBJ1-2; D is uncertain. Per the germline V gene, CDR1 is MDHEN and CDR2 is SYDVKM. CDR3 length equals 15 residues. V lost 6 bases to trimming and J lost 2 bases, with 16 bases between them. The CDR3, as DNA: TGTGCCAGCAGATCCGTGTCAGGACGAAACTATGGCTACACCTTC. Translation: CASRSVSGRNYGYTF.

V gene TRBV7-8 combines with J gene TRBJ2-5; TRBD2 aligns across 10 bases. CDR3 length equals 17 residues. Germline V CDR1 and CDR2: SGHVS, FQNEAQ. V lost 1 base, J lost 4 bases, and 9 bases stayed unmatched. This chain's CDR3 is CASSLVSLAGEGETQYF. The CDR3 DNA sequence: TGTGCCAGCAGCTTAGTCAGCCTAGCGGGAGAAGGAGAGACCCAGTACTTC.